The 6 T cell receptor beta chains given below trace back to one sample, sequenced in a study of response to subunit inactivated influenza vaccine. TCRdb reanalysed the RT-PCR reads using MiXCR and keeps one entry per CDR3 protein. This sample has 500,000 or so distinct CDR3 sequences; 9.5% to 13% occur once, and the top ten carry about 12%. This specimen was PBMCs from blood, taken 35 to 45 days after vaccination. All receptors derive from a man aged 50-59 years who received an inactivated influenza vaccine.

This clonotype has only a few counts. The rearrangement links TRBV5-1 to TRBJ2-3; 7 bases are a match to TRBD2. Germline lookup yields CDR1 SGHRS and CDR2 YFSETQ. The CDR3 length is 16 residues. The V gene end was trimmed by 2 bases and the J gene end by 0 bases; junction bases not matched to a gene: 6. The CDR3 sequence: CASSLKRGTSTDTQYF. The CDR3 nucleotides are TGCGCCAGCAGCTTAAAGCGGGGTACTAGCACAGATACGCAGTATTTT.

This clonotype was observed a few times. This rearrangement joins TRBV5-1 to TRBJ2-1; D is possibly TRBD1 (6 bases). This CDR3 is 14 amino acids long. V was trimmed by 0 bases and J by 4 bases, leaving 8 bases between them. The germline gives CDR1 SGHRS, CDR2 YFSETQ. CDR3 nucleotide sequence: TGCGCCAGCAGCTTGGAGGGGGTTTACAATGAGCAGTTCTTC. Its protein is CASSLEGVYNEQFF.

Only a few counts were recorded for this clonotype. The rearrangement joins TRBV28 to TRBJ2-1; 12 bases are shared with TRBD2. The CDR3 runs 16 residues. The germline CDR1 and CDR2 sequences are MDHEN and SYDVKM. The V segment lost 3 bases and the J segment 8 bases; nucleotides outside the gene matches: 8. CDR3 sequence reads: CASSFRASGGDDEQFF. The DNA for the CDR3 is TGTGCCAGCAGTTTTAGGGCTAGCGGGGGGGACGATGAGCAGTTCTTC.

The genes are TRBV5-1 and TRBJ2-5; 14 bases agree with TRBD2. The germline V gene encodes CDR1 SGHRS and CDR2 YFSETQ. This CDR3 has 15 amino acids. V lost 3 bases to trimming and J lost 4 bases; unmatched junction nucleotides: 2. The CDR3 bases are TGCGCCAGCAGCTACGGGACTAGCGGGGGAGAGACCCAGTACTTC. Translating gives CASSYGTSGGETQYF.

The genes are TRBV6-2 or TRBV6-3 and TRBJ2-7, with 8 bases fitting TRBD1. Germline V lookup: CDR1 MNHEY, CDR2 SVGEGT. Trimming took 2 bases from V and 6 from J; bases not matched to a gene: 9. The CDR3 extends over 15 amino acids. The CDR3 sequence is CASSYPRAGGGEQYF. Written as DNA, the CDR3 is TGTGCCAGCAGTTACCCCCGGGCAGGGGGCGGCGAGCAGTACTTC.

The chain combines TRBV5-5 with TRBJ2-2, with unresolved D. The ends were cut back, 8 bases at V and 2 bases at J, with 10 bases in the middle. Germline V lookup: CDR1 SGHKS, CDR2 YYEKEE (reference sequence). This CDR3 has 13 amino acids. Here the CDR3 DNA reads TGTGCCAGTAAAAGGGTAAACACCGGGGAGCTGTTTTTT. Its translation: CASKRVNTGELFF. Using reference TRBV5-5 and TRBJ2-2 for the parts outside the CDR3, the full variable domain is DAGVTQSPTHLIKTRGQQVTLRCSPISGHKSVSWYQQVLGQGPQFIFQYYEKEERGRGNFPDRFSARQFPNYSSELNVNALLLGDSALYLCASKRVNTGELFFGEGSRLTVL.